The 2 T cell receptor beta chains in this list originate from one sample, sequenced in a study of blood T cell repertoires in COVID-19. The protocol was immunoSEQ multiplex PCR, while the TCRdb copy is restricted to in-frame clones and leaves out a portion. The sample records approximately 200,000 clones, 70% to 90% being singletons. The sequencing input was peripheral blood. The receptors derive from a man between 65 and 79 years old with active or convalescent COVID-19.

This clone has just one count. The rearrangement links TRBV20-1 to TRBJ1-1, with 11 bases matching TRBD1. The CDR3 is 14 amino acids. Germline values: CDR1 DFQATT, CDR2 SNEGSKA (reference sequence). Trimming at V came to 3 bases and at J to 5 bases, leaving 5 bases not matched to a gene. CDR3 sequence (DNA): TGCAGTGCTAGTATGGACAGGGGGCTGACTGAAGCTTTCTTT. This encodes CSASMDRGLTEAFF.

The rearrangement uses TRBV5-1 and TRBJ2-2; a weak D match, TRBD2 (6 bases). V gave up 4 bases and J gave up 3 bases, with 16 bases separating them. CDR3 length equals 16 residues. In germline, CDR1 is SGHRS, CDR2 YFSETQ. The CDR3 region has the DNA TGCGCCAGCAGCCAGGTGCAGGAGGGCTACACCGGGGAGCTGTTTTTT. Translating it yields CASSQVQEGYTGELFF.